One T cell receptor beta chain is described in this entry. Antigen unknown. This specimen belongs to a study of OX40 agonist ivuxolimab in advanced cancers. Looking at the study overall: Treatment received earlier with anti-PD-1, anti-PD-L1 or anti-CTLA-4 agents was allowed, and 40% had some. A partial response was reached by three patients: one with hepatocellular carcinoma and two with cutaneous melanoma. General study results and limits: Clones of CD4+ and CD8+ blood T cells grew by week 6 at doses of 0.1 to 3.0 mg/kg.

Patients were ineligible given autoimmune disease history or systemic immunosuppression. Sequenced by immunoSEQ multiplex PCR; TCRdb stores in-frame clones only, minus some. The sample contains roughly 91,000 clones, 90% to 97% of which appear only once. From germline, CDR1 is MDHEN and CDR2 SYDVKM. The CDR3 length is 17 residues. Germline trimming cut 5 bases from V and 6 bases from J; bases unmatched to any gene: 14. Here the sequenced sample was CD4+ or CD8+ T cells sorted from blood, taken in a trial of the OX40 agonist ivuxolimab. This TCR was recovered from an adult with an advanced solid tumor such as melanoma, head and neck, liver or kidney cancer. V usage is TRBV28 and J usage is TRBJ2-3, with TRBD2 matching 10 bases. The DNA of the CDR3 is TGTGCCAGCAGTCCCGGACTAGCGGAAACCCTTCTGGATACGCAGTATTTT. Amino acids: CASSPGLAETLLDTQYF. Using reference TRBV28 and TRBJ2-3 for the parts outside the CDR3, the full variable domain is DVKVTQSSRYLVKRTGEKVFLECVQDMDHENMFWYRQDPGLGLRLIYFSYDVKMKEKGDIPEGYSVSREKKERFSLILESASTNQTSMYLCASSPGLAETLLDTQYFGPGTRLTVL.